Included here is one TCR beta chain sequence, with context. The antigen remains unidentified. Exclusion of a patient resulted from uncontrolled infection, other autoimmune disease, pregnancy or lactation. The data derive from a study of T cells in Graves' hyperthyroidism and ophthalmopathy. Study-level points and caveats: Among clonotypes expanded in thyroid above 0.001, most were also found in blood.

What was amplified from RNA transcripts were TCR beta CDR3 regions. TCR CDR3 underwent first-round RT-PCR with the HTBI primer set. TCRdb called the multiplex PCR reads again in MiXCR, with one record for every CDR3 protein. Among some 400,000 distinct CDR3 sequences, roughly 14% were seen once, and the ten largest hold 11%. Looked up from germline, CDR1 is SGHRS and CDR2 is YFSETQ. The CDR3 consists of 13 residues. Trimming stripped 6 bases from V and 4 bases from J, with 12 bases between. Sequencing was carried out using blood. The V gene is TRBV5-1, the J gene TRBJ2-3; D perhaps matches TRBD2 (6 bases). This sequence originates from a woman aged 55-70 years with Graves' hyperthyroidism. CDR3 loop: CASTLEGADTQYF. The CDR3 bases are TGCGCCAGCACCCTGGAGGGTGCAGATACGCAGTATTTT.